The 16 T cell receptor beta chains below come from one sample, sequenced in a study of shared clonotypes between healthy human individuals. Assay used: immunoSEQ multiplex PCR; TCRdb lists only in-frame clones, some missing. The data show about 1.1 million clones, with around three quarters seen just once and almost 0.9% held by the top ten. Source material: memory CD4+ T cells from PBMCs. Subset in this sample: CD45RA-negative fraction. The receptors originated from a man aged 18 to 29 in good health. Some clones in this sample may be carry-over from other donors' samples.

The chain carries TRBV28 and TRBJ2-7; TRBD1 aligns across 12 bases. The V and J ends lost 5 bases and 5 bases, in that order; junction bases with no gene match: 10. The CDR3 loop spans 16 amino acids. Germline V gene sequence: CDR1 MDHEN, CDR2 SYDVKM. The CDR3 reads CASSLPPGQGAHEQYF. The CDR3 coding sequence is TGTGCCAGCAGTCTTCCCCCGGGACAGGGGGCCCACGAGCAGTACTTC.

This rearrangement joins TRBV10-3 to TRBJ1-2, with D unclear. The CDR3 totals 15 residues. Trimming left V 4 bases short and J 4 bases short, with 16 bases between. Germline V gives CDR1 ENHRY, CDR2 SYGVKD. Here the CDR3 reads CAISGGSPSPYGYTF. CDR3 sequence (DNA): TGTGCCATCAGTGGGGGATCCCCATCACCCTATGGCTACACCTTC.

The rearrangement uses TRBV19 and TRBJ2-7, with a weak D call TRBD2 (6 bases). Germline-derived CDR1 and CDR2 are LNHDA and SQIVND (reference sequence). The CDR3 contains 13 residues. V was trimmed by 3 bases and J by 2 bases, leaving 8 bases between them. The CDR3 loop is CASSMWGAYEQYF. In DNA, the CDR3 is TGTGCCAGTAGTATGTGGGGGGCCTACGAGCAGTACTTC.

V is TRBV6-5 and J is TRBJ2-7; 9 bases are shared with TRBD2. The CDR3 loop spans 15 amino acids. Looked up from germline, CDR1 is MNHEY and CDR2 is SVGAGI. V was clipped by 5 bases and J by 3 bases; unmatched bases: 8. This CDR3 is CASSPSGIGFYEQYF. The CDR3, as DNA: TGTGCCAGCAGTCCTAGCGGGATTGGGTTCTACGAGCAGTACTTC.

The rearrangement uses TRBV7-9 and TRBJ2-2; 13 bases agree with TRBD2. Per the germline V gene, CDR1 is SEHNR and CDR2 is FQNEAQ (reference sequence). The J segment lost 6 bases and the V segment lost 3 bases, leaving 7 bases of the junction unmatched. The CDR3 is made up of 17 amino acids. CDR3 sequence (DNA): TGTGCCAGCAGCTTGCCGGGGACTAGCGGGACGCCCGGGGAGCTGTTTTTT. Encoded protein: CASSLPGTSGTPGELFF.

The chain couples TRBV7-8 to TRBJ2-2, with 14 bases matching TRBD2. The ends lost 5 bases at V and 7 bases at J; junction bases unmatched: 9. The CDR3 is 17 residues long. Germline CDR1 is SGHVS and CDR2 is FQNEAQ. The CDR3 here is CASSAVPGTSGSGELFF. As DNA, the CDR3 is TGTGCCAGCAGCGCCGTTCCGGGGACTAGCGGGAGCGGGGAGCTGTTTTTT.

The chain uses TRBV28 and TRBJ1-1; weak D call: TRBD1 (6 bases). V was pared by 3 bases and J by 5 bases, with 16 bases between. CDR3 length: 15 amino acids. Germline-derived CDR1 and CDR2 are MDHEN and SYDVKM. The CDR3: CASSFAVGAVTEAFF. In nucleotides, the CDR3 is TGTGCCAGCAGTTTTGCCGTGGGGGCGGTGACTGAAGCTTTCTTT.

This clone was counted once. Other DNA sequences in the same sample also yield this CDR3. The chain has TRBV5-6 and TRBJ1-3; weak D call: TRBD1 (5 bases). The germline V gene has CDR1 SGHDT and CDR2 YYEEEE. V was cut by 1 base and J by 2 bases, with 7 bases left in between. The CDR3 contains 14 residues. The CDR3 DNA reads as TGTGCCAGCAGCTTGAGGGGTCCTGGAAACACCATATATTTT. Its protein is CASSLRGPGNTIYF.

The genes are TRBV6-5 and TRBJ1-3, with D tentatively TRBD1 (5 bases). The germline gives CDR1 MNHEY, CDR2 SVGAGI. V was shortened by 4 bases and J by 13 bases, with 17 bases between the two germline ends. The CDR3 runs 13 residues. CDR3 sequence: CASSLFGTGQIYF. As DNA, the CDR3 is TGTGCCAGCAGTTTGTTCGGGACGGGCCAGATATATTTT.

The V call is TRBV5-1, the J call TRBJ2-7; a weak D match, TRBD1 (5 bases). The CDR3 is 14 residues long. Germline V CDR1 and CDR2: SGHRS, YFSETQ. V lost 4 bases and J 0 bases, leaving 11 bases between the germline ends. In DNA form, the CDR3 reads TGCGCCAGCAGCGCGCCCGACAGCTCCTACGAGCAGTACTTC. This sequence encodes CASSAPDSSYEQYF.

This chain uses TRBV27 with TRBJ2-2, with TRBD2 matching 8 bases. Germline CDR1 reads MNHEY; CDR2 reads SMNVEV (reference sequence). V lost 7 bases and J lost 2; bases outside the gene matches: 3. The CDR3 is 14 amino acids. CDR3 protein: CASTIAGNTGELFF. CDR3 nucleotide sequence: TGTGCCAGCACCATAGCGGGAAACACCGGGGAGCTGTTTTTT.

Remarks on this clone: Other DNA sequences from this sample encode an identical CDR3 as well. The V and J genes are TRBV19 and TRBJ1-4; D is uncertain. V gave up 1 base and J gave up 3 bases, with 0 bases separating them. The CDR3 loop spans 12 amino acids. Germline V CDR1 and CDR2: LNHDA, SQIVND (reference sequence). The CDR3 sequence: CASSIANEKLFF. The CDR3 nucleotides are TGTGCCAGTAGTATAGCTAATGAAAAACTGTTTTTT.

Comment on this clone: Different DNA sequences within this sample yield the same CDR3. This chain joins TRBV5-1 and TRBJ2-2; D unclear. The CDR3 is made up of 16 amino acids. Germline CDR1 reads SGHRS; CDR2 reads YFSETQ. Trimming took off 0 bases at V and 0 bases at J, with 9 bases between the two ends. CDR3 in DNA: TGCGCCAGCAGCTTGGCATCCCAGGCGAACACCGGGGAGCTGTTTTTT. This encodes CASSLASQANTGELFF.

V gene TRBV7-9 combines with J gene TRBJ1-4; D is undetermined. Germline assignment: CDR1 SEHNR and CDR2 FQNEAQ (reference sequence). The CDR3 is 16 residues long. With 5 bases removed from V and 3 bases from J, the gap between germline ends came to 16 bases. The CDR3 DNA reads TGTGCCAGCAGCCCCATCGGAGGAGTCCCTAATGAAAAACTGTTTTTT. Protein product: CASSPIGGVPNEKLFF. The full variable domain, with the rest looked up from reference TRBV7-9 and TRBJ1-4, is DTGVSQNPRHKITKRGQNVTFRCDPISEHNRLYWYRQTLGQGPEFLTYFQNEAQLEKSRLLSDRFSAERPKGSFSTLEIQRTEQGDSAMYLCASSPIGGVPNEKLFFGSGTQLSVL.

The chain combines TRBV5-6 with TRBJ1-4, with 7 bases matching TRBD1. This CDR3 is 15 amino acids long. Germline values: CDR1 SGHDT, CDR2 YYEEEE. Trimming cost V 4 bases and J 2 bases; bases outside gene matches: 5. As DNA, the CDR3 is TGTGCCAGCAGCCGCGCGGGACAGACTAATGAAAAACTGTTTTTT. Its translation: CASSRAGQTNEKLFF.

The gene calls are TRBV10-3 and TRBJ1-5; perhaps TRBD1 as D (5 bases). The CDR3 sequence is 14 residues long. Looked up from germline, CDR1 is ENHRY and CDR2 is SYGVKD. V gave up 6 bases and J gave up 0 bases, with 9 bases separating them. The CDR3 loop reads CAIRGDGSNQPQHF. The CDR3 region has the DNA TGTGCCATCAGGGGGGACGGTAGCAATCAGCCCCAGCATTTT.